The 5 T cell receptor beta chains presented below share a single source sample, sequenced in a study of blood T cell repertoires in COVID-19. Libraries were prepared by immunoSEQ multiplex PCR; TCRdb keeps only in-frame clonotypes and omits some of them. The sample records fewer than 150,000 clones, approximately 83% being singletons. The sample taken for sequencing was peripheral blood. The receptors were sampled from a woman aged 50 to 60 who had recovered from COVID-19.

This chain links TRBV19 with TRBJ1-2; TRBD1 agrees at 8 bases. CDR3 size: 13 residues. Germline loops: CDR1 LNHDA, CDR2 SQIVND (reference sequence). J was trimmed by 4 bases and V by 5 bases; bases with no gene match: 3. The chain's CDR3 is CASSLGTGYGYTF. The CDR3 DNA sequence: TGTGCCAGTAGTCTCGGGACAGGCTATGGCTACACCTTC.

J is TRBJ1-2 and V is TRBV5-1; D is uncertain. V was pared by 1 base and J by 4 bases, with 8 bases between. This CDR3 has 13 residues. Looked up from germline, CDR1 is SGHRS and CDR2 is YFSETQ. This chain's CDR3 is CASSLSYSYGYTF. Here the CDR3 DNA reads TGCGCCAGCAGCTTGTCGTACAGCTATGGCTACACCTTC.

This clone was seen only once. The V gene is TRBV2, the J gene TRBJ2-7, with TRBD2 matching over 8 bases. V shed 4 bases, J shed 9 bases, and the junction held 5 bases outside the gene matches. This CDR3 comprises 12 residues. CDR1 SNHLY and CDR2 FYNNEI come from the germline V gene. CDR3 sequence reads: CASSVTSGGQYF. DNA for the CDR3: TGTGCCAGCAGTGTTACAAGCGGGGGGCAGTACTTC.

Only one count was recorded for this clone. This chain joins TRBV4-3 and TRBJ1-2; 8 positions match TRBD1. Germline V gene data show CDR1 as LGHNA and CDR2 as YSLEER. Losses at the gene ends were 2 bases for V and 5 bases for J; bases not matched to a gene: 4. The length of the CDR3 is 14 residues. This chain's CDR3 is CASSQPGQAYGYTF. CDR3 bases: TGCGCCAGCAGCCAACCGGGACAGGCGTATGGCTACACCTTC.

This clone was seen more than once but under ten times. The chain employs TRBV2 and TRBJ1-3; no firm D call. The CDR3 loop spans 16 amino acids. Trimming shortened V by 2 bases and J by 0 bases, and 11 bases separated the two germline ends. CDR1 and CDR2 from the germline V gene are SNHLY and FYNNEI. CDR3 sequence reads: CASSESGRLSGNTIYF. For the CDR3, the DNA is TGTGCCAGCAGTGAAAGCGGGCGTCTCTCTGGAAACACCATATATTTT.